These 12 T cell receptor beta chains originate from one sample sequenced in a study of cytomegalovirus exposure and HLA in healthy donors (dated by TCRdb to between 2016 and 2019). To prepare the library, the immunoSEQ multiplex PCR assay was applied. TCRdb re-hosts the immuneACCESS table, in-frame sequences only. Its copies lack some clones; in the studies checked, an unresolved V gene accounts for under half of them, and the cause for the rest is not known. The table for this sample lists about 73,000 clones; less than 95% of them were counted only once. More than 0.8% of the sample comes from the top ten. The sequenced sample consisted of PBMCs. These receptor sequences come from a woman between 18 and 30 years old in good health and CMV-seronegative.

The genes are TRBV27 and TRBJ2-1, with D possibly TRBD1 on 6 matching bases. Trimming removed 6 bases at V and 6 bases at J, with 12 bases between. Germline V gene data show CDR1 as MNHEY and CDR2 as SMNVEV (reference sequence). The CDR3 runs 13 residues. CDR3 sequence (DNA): TGTGCCAGCAGCCCGACAGGCCGCAATGAGCAGTTCTTC. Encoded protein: CASSPTGRNEQFF.

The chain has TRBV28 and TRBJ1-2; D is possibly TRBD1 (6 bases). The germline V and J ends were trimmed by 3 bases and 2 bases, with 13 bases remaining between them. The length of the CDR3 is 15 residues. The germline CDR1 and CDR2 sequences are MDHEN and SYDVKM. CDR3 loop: CASSLGTTGNYGYTF. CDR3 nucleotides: TGTGCCAGCAGTTTGGGGACGACAGGAAACTATGGCTACACCTTC.

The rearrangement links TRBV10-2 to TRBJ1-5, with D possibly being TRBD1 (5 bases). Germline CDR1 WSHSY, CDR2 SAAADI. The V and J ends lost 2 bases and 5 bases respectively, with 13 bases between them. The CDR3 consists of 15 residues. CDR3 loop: CASSEGDRRHQPQHF. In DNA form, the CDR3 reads TGCGCCAGCAGTGAGGGAGACAGAAGACATCAGCCCCAGCATTTT.

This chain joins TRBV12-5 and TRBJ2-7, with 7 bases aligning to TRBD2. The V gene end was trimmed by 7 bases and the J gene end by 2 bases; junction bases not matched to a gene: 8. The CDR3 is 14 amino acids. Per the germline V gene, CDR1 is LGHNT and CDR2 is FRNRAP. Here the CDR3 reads CASALSGATYEQYF. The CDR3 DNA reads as TGTGCTAGTGCCCTCAGCGGGGCCACCTACGAGCAGTACTTC.

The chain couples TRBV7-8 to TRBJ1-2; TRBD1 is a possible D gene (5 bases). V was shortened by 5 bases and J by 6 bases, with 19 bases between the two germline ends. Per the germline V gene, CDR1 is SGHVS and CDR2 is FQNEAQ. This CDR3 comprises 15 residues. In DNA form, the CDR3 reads TGTGCCAGCAGCCTAGGTCAGGGCAGGGCAAATGGCTACACCTTC. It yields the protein CASSLGQGRANGYTF.

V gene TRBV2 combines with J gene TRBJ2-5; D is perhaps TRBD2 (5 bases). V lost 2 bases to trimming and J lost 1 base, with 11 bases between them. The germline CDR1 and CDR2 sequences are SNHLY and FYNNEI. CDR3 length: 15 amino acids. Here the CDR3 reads CASSERGSPQETQYF. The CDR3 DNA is TGTGCCAGCAGTGAACGTGGGAGCCCCCAAGAGACCCAGTACTTC.

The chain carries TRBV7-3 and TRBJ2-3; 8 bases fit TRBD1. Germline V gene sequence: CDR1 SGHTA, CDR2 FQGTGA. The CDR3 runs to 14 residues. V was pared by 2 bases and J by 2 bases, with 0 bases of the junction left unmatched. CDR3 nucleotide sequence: TGTGCCAGCAGCTTACAGGGGGCCACAGATACGCAGTATTTT. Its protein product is CASSLQGATDTQYF.

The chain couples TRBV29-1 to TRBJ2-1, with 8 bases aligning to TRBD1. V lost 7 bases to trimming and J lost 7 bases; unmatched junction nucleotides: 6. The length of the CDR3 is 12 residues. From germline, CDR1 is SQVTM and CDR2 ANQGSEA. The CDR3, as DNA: TGCAGCGACGGACAGGGCTGGAATGAGCAGTTCTTC. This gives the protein CSDGQGWNEQFF.

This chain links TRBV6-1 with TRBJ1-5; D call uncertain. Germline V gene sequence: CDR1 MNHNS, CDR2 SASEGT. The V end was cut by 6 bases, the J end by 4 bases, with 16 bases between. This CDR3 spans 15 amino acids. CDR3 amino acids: CASRDFLGRNQPQHF. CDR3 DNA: TGTGCCAGCAGGGACTTTCTAGGGCGGAATCAGCCCCAGCATTTT.

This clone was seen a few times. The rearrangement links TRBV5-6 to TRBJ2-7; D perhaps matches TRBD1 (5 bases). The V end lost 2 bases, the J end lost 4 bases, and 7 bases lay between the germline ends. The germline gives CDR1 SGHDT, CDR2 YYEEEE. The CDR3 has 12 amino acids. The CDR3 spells CASSFRGYEQYF. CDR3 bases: TGTGCCAGCAGCTTTAGGGGATACGAGCAGTACTTC.

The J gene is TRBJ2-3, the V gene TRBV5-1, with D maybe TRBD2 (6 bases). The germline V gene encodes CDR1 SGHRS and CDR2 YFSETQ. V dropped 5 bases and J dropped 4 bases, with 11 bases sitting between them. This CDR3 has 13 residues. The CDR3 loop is CASSQGLADTQYF. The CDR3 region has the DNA TGCGCCAGCAGTCAGGGACTCGCAGATACGCAGTATTTT.

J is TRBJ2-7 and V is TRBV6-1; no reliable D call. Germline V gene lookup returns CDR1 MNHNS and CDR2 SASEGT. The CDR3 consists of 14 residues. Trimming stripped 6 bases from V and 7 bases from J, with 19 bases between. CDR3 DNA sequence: TGTGCCAGCAGCTACAGTACTTTCACTTGGGAGCAGTACTTC. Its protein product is CASSYSTFTWEQYF.